This TCR beta chain was profiled in a study of blood T cell repertoires in COVID-19. This clone was observed once. Clones were sequenced by immunoSEQ multiplex PCR, and TCRdb holds only the in-frame ones, with some missing. The data show fewer than 95,000 clones, roughly 90% seen once. Unmatched junction bases numbered 4, after V lost 6 bases and J lost 4 bases. CDR1 and CDR2 from the germline V gene are SNHLY and FYNNEI. This CDR3 region has 15 residues. Sequenced sample: peripheral blood. This TCR was recovered from a male donor with acute or convalescent COVID-19. The J gene is TRBJ2-1, the V gene TRBV2, with 12 nucleotides matching TRBD2. CDR3 nucleotide sequence: TGTGCCAGCAGCTGGACTAGCGGGGCATACAATGAGCAGTTCTTC. Amino acids: CASSWTSGAYNEQFF.